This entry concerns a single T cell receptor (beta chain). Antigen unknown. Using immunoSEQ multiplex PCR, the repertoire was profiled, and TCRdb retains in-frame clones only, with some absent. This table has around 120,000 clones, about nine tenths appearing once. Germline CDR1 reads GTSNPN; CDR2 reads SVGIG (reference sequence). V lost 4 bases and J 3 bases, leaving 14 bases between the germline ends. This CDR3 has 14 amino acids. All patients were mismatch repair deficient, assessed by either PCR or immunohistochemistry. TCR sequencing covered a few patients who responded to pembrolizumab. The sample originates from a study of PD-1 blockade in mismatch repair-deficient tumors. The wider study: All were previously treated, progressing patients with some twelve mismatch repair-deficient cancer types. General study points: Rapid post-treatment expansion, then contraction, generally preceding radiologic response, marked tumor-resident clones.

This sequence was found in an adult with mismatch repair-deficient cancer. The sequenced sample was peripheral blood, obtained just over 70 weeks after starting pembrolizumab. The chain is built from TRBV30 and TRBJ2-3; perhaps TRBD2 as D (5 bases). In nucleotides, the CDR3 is TGTGCCTGGAATAGAGGGAGTGAGACAGATACGCAGTATTTT. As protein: CAWNRGSETDTQYF.